The 21 T cell receptor beta chains below come from one sample, sequenced in a study of blood T cell repertoires in COVID-19. The method was immunoSEQ multiplex PCR; TCRdb's version includes in-frame clones alone and lacks a portion of them. Among hundreds of thousands of clones listed, under 90% were seen once. The sample comprised peripheral blood. All receptors derive from a woman aged 80 or older with active or convalescent COVID-19.

A word on this clone: The junction differs from germline at one of its ends, possibly a read error. This rearrangement joins TRBV27 to TRBJ2-7; 10 bases map to TRBD2. There are 18 residues in the CDR3. CDR1 is MNHEY and CDR2 is SMNVEV in the germline V gene (reference sequence). The chain's CDR3 is CASSPLGWGLATSSEQYF. CDR3 coding DNA: TGTGCCAGCAGTCCTTTAGGGTGGGGACTAGCGACCTCCTCCGAGCAGTACTTC.

The chain carries TRBV6-5 and TRBJ1-2; D is unresolved. Trimming left V 5 bases short and J 4 bases short, with 17 bases between. The germline gives CDR1 MNHEY, CDR2 SVGAGI. The CDR3 loop spans 15 amino acids. The CDR3 protein is CASSLLSEGGYGYTF. The CDR3 DNA reads TGTGCCAGCAGTCTACTTTCGGAGGGAGGCTATGGCTACACCTTC.

The V gene is TRBV5-4, the J gene TRBJ2-1, with 7 bases aligning to TRBD1. CDR1 is SGHNT and CDR2 is YYREEE in the germline V gene (reference sequence). Unmatched junction bases numbered 8, after V lost 4 bases and J lost 4 bases. CDR3 length: 15 residues. CDR3 bases: TGTGCCAGCAGCGCACCGACAGGGAAATACAATGAGCAGTTCTTC. Protein product: CASSAPTGKYNEQFF. Full variable domain (rest looked up from reference TRBV5-4 and TRBJ2-1): ETGVTQSPTHLIKTRGQQVTLRCSSQSGHNTVSWYQQALGQGPQFIFQYYREEENGRGNFPPRFSGLQFPNYSSELNVNALELDDSALYLCASSAPTGKYNEQFFGPGTRLTVL.

The chain joins TRBV6-5 to TRBJ1-1, with D unresolved. The CDR3 contains 14 residues. The ends were cut back, 6 bases at V and 1 base at J, with 12 bases in the middle. In germline, CDR1 is MNHEY, CDR2 SVGAGI. CDR3 region: CASRPRKGNTEAFF. CDR3 DNA sequence: TGTGCCAGCAGACCGAGGAAAGGGAACACTGAAGCTTTCTTT.

The rearrangement uses TRBV3-1 (or the pseudogene TRBV3-2) and TRBJ1-2, with TRBD1 as a possible D gene (6 bases). Germline-derived CDR1 and CDR2 are LGHDT and YNNKEL (reference sequence). The germline V and J ends were trimmed by 4 bases and 6 bases, with 9 bases remaining between them. The CDR3 contains 12 residues. Here the CDR3 reads CASSRDMNGYTF. In DNA, the CDR3 is TGTGCCAGCAGCCGGGACATGAATGGCTACACCTTC.

The rearrangement links TRBV25-1 to TRBJ2-1; 7 nucleotides match TRBD2. CDR1 and CDR2 from the germline V gene are MGHDK and SYGVNS. V lost 3 bases and J lost 8; bases outside the gene matches: 10. The CDR3 runs 15 residues. DNA of the CDR3: TGTGCCAGCAGTGAGCAGCGGGGCGGGGAAGATGAGCAGTTCTTC. It specifies CASSEQRGGEDEQFF.

This clone was seen just once. The chain joins TRBV3-1 (or the pseudogene TRBV3-2) to TRBJ2-1; 7 nucleotides match TRBD2. This CDR3 is 12 amino acids long. Unmatched junction bases numbered 3, after V lost 1 base and J lost 12 bases. Germline CDR1 LGHDT, CDR2 YNNKEL (reference sequence). DNA of the CDR3: TGTGCCAGCAGCCAAGGCGGGGGAAGGCAGTTCTTC. It specifies CASSQGGGRQFF.

The V gene is TRBV4-2, the J gene TRBJ2-7, with 9 bases identical to TRBD2. Germline CDR1 is LGHNA and CDR2 is YNFKEQ. CDR3 length: 15 residues. V dropped 6 bases and J dropped 2; count of bases not matched to a gene: 8. The CDR3 sequence: CASRTNSGGTYEQYF. CDR3 sequence (DNA): TGTGCCAGCAGGACAAATAGCGGGGGAACCTACGAGCAGTACTTC.

J is TRBJ1-2 and V is TRBV12-2; the D call TRBD1 from the table was never checked on the DNA. TRBV12-2 is termed a pseudogene. The CDR3 runs 15 residues. The CDR3 sequence is CASRSRWGPEMGYTF. DNA for the CDR3: TGTGCAAGTCGCTCCAGATGGGGCCCCGAGATGGGCTACACCTTC.

The CDR3 spells CASSRGGHEQYF. The CDR3 DNA reads TGTGCCAGCAGTCGAGGGGGACACGAGCAGTACTTC. The chain carries TRBV6-2 or TRBV6-3 and TRBJ2-7; a weak D match, TRBD1 (6 bases). The CDR3 totals 12 residues. V was pared by 5 bases and J by 5 bases, with 10 bases between. Germline V CDR1 and CDR2: MNHEY, SVGEGT.

In regard to this clone: Other DNA sequences in the same sample also yield this CDR3. The V gene is TRBV10-3, the J gene TRBJ2-2; 8 positions match TRBD1. The CDR3 is made up of 15 amino acids. Per germline, CDR1 ENHRY and CDR2 SYGVKD. The V and J ends lost 7 bases and 2 bases, in that order; junction bases with no gene match: 6. This CDR3 is CAINAGQGNTGELFF. Here the CDR3 DNA reads TGTGCCATCAATGCTGGACAGGGAAACACCGGGGAGCTGTTTTTT.

The chain has TRBV27 and TRBJ1-2; 7 bases are shared with TRBD1. This CDR3 has 17 residues. Germline-derived CDR1 and CDR2 are MNHEY and SMNVEV (reference sequence). Germline trimming cut 2 bases from V and 5 bases from J; bases unmatched to any gene: 14. This chain's CDR3 is CASSLLGTAPNVYGYTF. The CDR3 region has the DNA TGTGCCAGCAGTTTACTGGGGACAGCTCCTAACGTATATGGCTACACCTTC.

V gene TRBV2 combines with J gene TRBJ2-3, with D uncertain. This CDR3 spans 13 amino acids. Germline V gene sequence: CDR1 SNHLY, CDR2 FYNNEI. V was trimmed by 2 bases and J by 3 bases, leaving 6 bases between them. CDR3 residues: CASSELETDTQYF. As DNA, the CDR3 is TGTGCCAGCAGTGAACTAGAGACAGATACGCAGTATTTT.

This clone was recorded only once. V is TRBV4-2 and J is TRBJ2-1, with 10 bases lining up with TRBD1. V dropped 4 bases and J dropped 9; count of bases not matched to a gene: 12. The CDR3 length is 16 residues. Germline V gives CDR1 LGHNA, CDR2 YNFKEQ. The CDR3 nucleotides are TGTGCCAGCAGCCGGGGGACAGGGGTTAATGGGGGTGAGCAGTTCTTC. It yields the protein CASSRGTGVNGGEQFF.

The J gene is TRBJ1-2, the V gene TRBV5-1; possibly TRBD1 for D (5 bases). Between the trimmed V and J ends, which lost 1 base and 6 bases, there was a span of 7 bases. This CDR3 is 12 amino acids long. CDR1 is SGHRS, CDR2 YFSETQ, per germline. Written as DNA, the CDR3 is TGCGCCAGCAGCTTGCAAGGGGATGGCTACACCTTC. Amino acid sequence: CASSLQGDGYTF.

The V and J genes are TRBV10-3 and TRBJ2-2; the match to TRBD2 covers 13 bases. In germline, CDR1 is ENHRY, CDR2 SYGVKD. The CDR3 loop spans 17 amino acids. The J segment lost 0 bases and the V segment lost 6 bases, leaving 4 bases of the junction unmatched. The CDR3 here is CAIRRTSGSSNTGELFF. The CDR3 DNA follows: TGTGCCATCAGGCGGACTAGCGGGAGTTCGAACACCGGGGAGCTGTTTTTT.

The J gene is TRBJ1-5, the V gene TRBV12-3 or TRBV12-4; 9 nucleotides align to TRBD1. The V segment lost 5 bases and the J segment 9 bases; nucleotides outside the gene matches: 2. This CDR3 is built from 12 residues. This CDR3 is CASSRGQGPQHF. CDR3 nucleotides: TGTGCCAGCAGTAGGGGACAGGGGCCCCAGCATTTT.

CDR3 nucleotide sequence: TGTGCCAGCAGCTCGTGGACTGGGGACTACGAGCAGTACTTC. This encodes CASSSWTGDYEQYF. The chain recombines TRBV5-4 with TRBJ2-7, with D perhaps TRBD2 (5 bases). CDR1 SGHNT and CDR2 YYREEE come from the germline V gene (reference sequence). V was clipped by 3 bases and J by 3 bases, with 13 bases between them. The CDR3 extends over 14 amino acids.

The table lists this clone with a few counts. The chain uses TRBV27 and TRBJ2-7; a weak D match, TRBD2 (5 bases). Germline assignment: CDR1 MNHEY and CDR2 SMNVEV (reference sequence). V lost 6 bases and J 4 bases, leaving 16 bases between the germline ends. CDR3 length equals 14 residues. CDR3 in DNA: TGTGCCAGCAGATCCACAGCGGAAAGGTACGAGCAGTACTTC. Protein product: CASRSTAERYEQYF.

The chain links TRBV27 to TRBJ2-7; D is perhaps TRBD2 (6 bases). CDR1 and CDR2 from the germline V gene are MNHEY and SMNVEV (reference sequence). V lost 6 bases and J 7 bases, leaving 16 bases between the germline ends. There are 13 residues in the CDR3. The CDR3 spells CASRRRENGEQYF. CDR3 in DNA: TGTGCCAGCAGACGGCGGGAAAATGGGGAGCAGTACTTC.

This clone is a singleton in its sample. This sequence joins TRBV7-2 and TRBJ2-3; 9 positions agree with TRBD2. The CDR3 runs 16 residues. Per the germline V gene, CDR1 is SGHTA and CDR2 is FQGNSA. With 0 bases clipped from V and 4 bases from J, the junction kept 5 bases outside the gene matches. The chain's CDR3 is CASSLASGRGADTQYF. CDR3 coding DNA: TGTGCCAGCAGCTTAGCTAGCGGGAGAGGCGCAGATACGCAGTATTTT. The entire variable domain, with the rest obtained from reference TRBV7-2 and TRBJ2-3, is as follows: GAGVSQSPSNKVTEKGKDVELRCDPISGHTALYWYRQSLGQGLEFLIYFQGNSAPDKSGLPSDRFSAERTGGSVSTLTIQRTQQEDSAVYLCASSLASGRGADTQYFGPGTRLTVL.